The 25 T cell receptor beta chains reported below all come from one sample, sequenced in a study of shared clonotypes between healthy human individuals. TCRdb's copy holds only in-frame clones and misses some; the assay was immunoSEQ multiplex PCR. The sample includes about 1.5 million clones, approximately 98% of them seen just once. The sequenced sample was naive CD4+ T cells sorted from blood. Documented subset: CD45RA+ positively selected. The source of these receptors is a man aged 25-40 years in good health.

The chain uses TRBV19 and TRBJ1-2, with 7 bases that match TRBD1. V shed 7 bases, J shed 2 bases, and the junction held 4 bases outside the gene matches. The length of the CDR3 is 13 residues. Germline values: CDR1 LNHDA, CDR2 SQIVND (reference sequence). The CDR3: CASTADRNYGYTF. CDR3 nucleotides: TGTGCCAGTACCGCGGACAGGAACTATGGCTACACCTTC.

This clone was seen only once. This chain uses TRBV5-1 with TRBJ2-3; 8 bases align to TRBD1. This CDR3 is built from 16 residues. Per the germline V gene, CDR1 is SGHRS and CDR2 is YFSETQ. Trimming took 5 bases from V and 4 from J; bases not matched to a gene: 12. DNA of the CDR3: TGCGCCAGCAGTCCTCCCAGGGACAGGTGGGCAGATACGCAGTATTTT. It codes for CASSPPRDRWADTQYF.

The chain uses TRBV28 and TRBJ1-5; D is unclear. The CDR3 covers 15 residues. The V gene lost 6 bases and the J gene lost 2 bases, with 14 bases spanning the gap. Looked up from germline, CDR1 is MDHEN and CDR2 is SYDVKM. CDR3 sequence: CASSAAGGGNQPQHF. CDR3 bases: TGTGCCAGCAGCGCAGCGGGCGGCGGCAATCAGCCCCAGCATTTT.

The rearrangement joins TRBV6-6 to TRBJ1-1, with no clear D. Germline-derived CDR1 and CDR2 are MNHNY and SVGAGI (reference sequence). The CDR3 consists of 15 residues. V was trimmed by 5 bases and J by 0 bases, leaving 13 bases between them. In nucleotides, the CDR3 is TGTGCCAGCAGTCGACGACACCCTATGAACACTGAAGCTTTCTTT. Translation gives CASSRRHPMNTEAFF.

The chain couples TRBV7-9 to TRBJ2-1; 10 bases agree with TRBD2. V was clipped by 5 bases and J by 6 bases; unmatched bases: 13. CDR1 and CDR2 from the germline V gene are SEHNR and FQNEAQ (reference sequence). The CDR3 runs 17 residues. CDR3 sequence reads: CASSPYGGASGSNEQFF. Here the CDR3 DNA reads TGTGCCAGCAGCCCCTACGGGGGGGCTAGCGGGAGCAATGAGCAGTTCTTC.

This clone appeared a single time. The gene calls are TRBV25-1 and TRBJ2-5; TRBD1 or TRBD2 may be the D gene (5 bases each). V was trimmed by 4 bases and J by 5 bases, leaving 17 bases between them. The V gene's germline CDR1 is MGHDK and CDR2 SYGVNS. The length of the CDR3 is 15 residues. The CDR3 sequence: CASSGEAGSGETQYF. The CDR3, as DNA: TGTGCCAGCAGTGGAGAGGCAGGGTCGGGGGAGACCCAGTACTTC.

The chain has TRBV5-4 and TRBJ2-6; possibly TRBD1 for D (6 bases). This CDR3 is built from 15 residues. V lost 4 bases and J 2 bases, leaving 10 bases between the germline ends. CDR1 is SGHNT and CDR2 is YYREEE in the germline V gene (reference sequence). DNA for the CDR3: TGTGCCAGCAGCGAACAGGGAGCTGGGGCCAACGTCCTGACTTTC. This codes for CASSEQGAGANVLTF.

The J gene is TRBJ2-7, the V gene TRBV7-8, with D perhaps TRBD1 (5 bases). CDR3 size: 13 residues. Trimming removed 2 bases from V and 5 bases from J, with 10 bases in between. Looked up from germline, CDR1 is SGHVS and CDR2 is FQNEAQ. CDR3 bases: TGTGCCAGCAGCTTACTAGGGGCCCACGAGCAGTACTTC. This gives the protein CASSLLGAHEQYF. Full variable domain (outside the CDR3, taken from reference TRBV7-8 and TRBJ2-7): GAGVSQSPRYKVAKRGQDVALRCDPISGHVSLFWYQQALGQGPEFLTYFQNEAQLDKSGLPSDRFFAERPEGSVSTLKIQRTQQEDSAVYLCASSLLGAHEQYFGPGTRLTVT.

This clone came up once. CDR3 residues: CASSDSGEAFF. The CDR3 DNA reads as TGCGCCAGCAGTGACTCGGGGGAAGCTTTCTTT. V is TRBV10-1 and J is TRBJ1-1; D unclear. The CDR3 loop spans 11 amino acids. The germline V and J ends were trimmed by 3 bases and 8 bases, with 7 bases remaining between them. CDR1 is WNHNN and CDR2 is SYGVQD in the germline V gene (reference sequence).

The V and J genes are TRBV29-1 and TRBJ2-2; D not certain. CDR1 and CDR2 (germline): SQVTM, ANQGSEA. The germline V and J ends were trimmed by 4 bases and 2 bases, with 8 bases remaining between them. The CDR3 loop spans 13 amino acids. The CDR3 nucleotides are TGCAGCGTTGGGAGCCCCAACACCGGGGAGCTGTTTTTT. Translated: CSVGSPNTGELFF.

This chain links TRBV5-1 with TRBJ2-7, with TRBD2 as a possible D gene (7 bases). Germline values: CDR1 SGHRS, CDR2 YFSETQ. The CDR3 loop spans 18 amino acids. V was shortened by 4 bases and J by 4 bases, with 27 bases between the two germline ends. CDR3 region: CASSIGDIRLARPYEQYF. As DNA, the CDR3 is TGCGCCAGCAGCATAGGGGACATCCGACTAGCCCGACCATACGAGCAGTACTTC.

This clone was seen once. The chain's CDR3 is CASSLPTVPGELFF. In DNA, the CDR3 is TGTGCCAGCAGCTTACCGACAGTACCCGGGGAGCTGTTTTTT. The chain couples TRBV7-2 to TRBJ2-2, with D perhaps TRBD1 (5 bases). The V gene lost 2 bases and the J gene lost 6 bases, with 10 bases spanning the gap. Per the germline V gene, CDR1 is SGHTA and CDR2 is FQGNSA. The CDR3 is 14 amino acids.

In regard to this clone: Other nucleotide sequences in the sample specify the same CDR3. V usage is TRBV5-1 and J usage is TRBJ2-7, with TRBD2 matching over 10 bases. The CDR3 sequence is 15 residues long. Trimming removed 0 bases from V and 1 base from J; junction bases left unmatched: 1. Germline loops: CDR1 SGHRS, CDR2 YFSETQ. In DNA form, the CDR3 reads TGCGCCAGCAGCTTGGTGACTAGCGGGTCCTACGAGCAGTACTTC. This encodes CASSLVTSGSYEQYF.

In its sample, this clone was seen once. The chain has TRBV28 and TRBJ1-2; D perhaps matches TRBD1 (6 bases). The V end lost 6 bases, the J end lost 5 bases, and 13 bases lay between the germline ends. CDR1 and CDR2 from the germline V gene are MDHEN and SYDVKM. There are 13 residues in the CDR3. The DNA for the CDR3 is TGTGCCAGCAGCTCCGGACAGCCTTATGGCTACACCTTC. Encoded protein: CASSSGQPYGYTF.

This clone was counted between two and nine times. Different DNA sequences within this sample yield the same CDR3. The genes are TRBV7-9 and TRBJ1-2, with D perhaps TRBD1 (6 bases). V lost 1 base, J lost 4 bases, and 10 bases lay in between. The CDR3 contains 14 residues. Germline values: CDR1 SEHNR, CDR2 FQNEAQ (reference sequence). In DNA, the CDR3 is TGTGCCAGCAGCTTAGGTACAGGGATCTATGGCTACACCTTC. Its protein is CASSLGTGIYGYTF.

The chain recombines TRBV6-6 with TRBJ1-4, with 9 nucleotides matching TRBD1. The CDR3 spans 15 residues. From germline, CDR1 is MNHNY and CDR2 SVGAGI (reference sequence). Unmatched junction bases numbered 4, after V lost 5 bases and J lost 3 bases. The CDR3 sequence: CASSGRDRANEKLFF. CDR3 nucleotides: TGTGCCAGCAGTGGACGGGACAGGGCTAATGAAAAACTGTTTTTT.

Here the CDR3 DNA reads TGTGCCAGCTCAGAAAAAGGGGGGTTCAATCAGCCCCAGCATTTT. It specifies CASSEKGGFNQPQHF. V is TRBV18 and J is TRBJ1-5, with a possible D match to TRBD1 (6 bases). The CDR3 extends over 15 amino acids. Germline-derived CDR1 and CDR2 are KGHSH and LQKENI. Between the trimmed V and J ends, which lost 5 bases and 3 bases, there was a span of 14 bases. Full variable domain (missing parts from reference TRBV18 and TRBJ1-5): NAGVMQNPRHLVRRRGQEARLRCSPMKGHSHVYWYRQLPEEGLKFMVYLQKENIIDESGMPKERFSAEFPKEGPSILRIQQVVRGDSAAYFCASSEKGGFNQPQHFGDGTRLSIL.

The J gene is TRBJ2-7, the V gene TRBV28, with D tentatively TRBD1 (6 bases). The CDR3 contains 15 residues. Trimming removed 1 base at V and 1 base at J, with 11 bases between. Germline assignment: CDR1 MDHEN and CDR2 SYDVKM. The CDR3 region has the DNA TGTGCCAGCAGTTTATTGGGGGACACTTCCTACGAGCAGTACTTC. It encodes CASSLLGDTSYEQYF.

This chain uses TRBV11-2 with TRBJ2-7; D not resolved. Germline V gene lookup returns CDR1 SGHAT and CDR2 FQNNGV. The CDR3 consists of 15 residues. Trimming removed 3 bases at V and 0 bases at J, with 12 bases between. The CDR3 reads CASSFFTGSSYEQYF. Written as DNA, the CDR3 is TGTGCCAGCAGCTTTTTTACCGGCAGCTCCTACGAGCAGTACTTC.

The chain links TRBV9 to TRBJ2-5; D call uncertain. The CDR3 runs 14 residues. V gave up 0 bases and J gave up 5 bases, with 11 bases separating them. Germline V CDR1 and CDR2: SGDLS, YYNGEE. The CDR3 nucleotides are TGTGCCAGCAGCGTAGGGGTCCATTTCGAGACCCAGTACTTC. Its translation is CASSVGVHFETQYF.

The V call is TRBV4-2, the J call TRBJ1-5; D gene unclear. This CDR3 region has 17 residues. CDR1 and CDR2 (germline): LGHNA, YNFKEQ. Deletions cut 1 base from V and 2 bases from J, with 15 bases between. The CDR3 bases are TGTGCCAGCAGCCAAGGAGAAGCAGGTTGGGGCAATCAGCCCCAGCATTTT. Protein: CASSQGEAGWGNQPQHF.

The table lists this clone with a count of one. The chain joins TRBV5-4 to TRBJ2-3; 7 bases fit TRBD2. V lost 4 bases and J lost 6; bases outside the gene matches: 8. The CDR3 length is 14 residues. Germline V gives CDR1 SGHNT, CDR2 YYREEE (reference sequence). CDR3: CASSRTRGVDTQYF. The CDR3 DNA follows: TGTGCCAGCAGCCGGACTAGGGGTGTGGATACGCAGTATTTT.

V is TRBV12-2 and J is TRBJ2-7; whether TRBD2, the table's D call, matches the DNA was not checked. TRBV12-2 is classified as a pseudogene. The CDR3 extends over 20 amino acids. The chain's CDR3 is CASRSPFARDGAGITYEQYF. The CDR3 DNA is TGTGCAAGTCGCTCCCCCTTTGCGCGGGACGGGGCAGGGATAACCTACGAGCAGTACTTC.

The V gene is TRBV7-8, the J gene TRBJ1-5; 10 bases are a match to TRBD1. The V gene end was trimmed by 5 bases and the J gene end by 6 bases; junction bases not matched to a gene: 19. CDR1 is SGHVS, CDR2 FQNEAQ, per germline. The CDR3 is 19 residues long. The CDR3 is CASSATGTGAYQVRQPQHF. CDR3 bases: TGTGCCAGCAGCGCAACCGGGACAGGGGCCTACCAAGTACGTCAGCCCCAGCATTTT. Full variable domain (remainder filled in from reference TRBV7-8 and TRBJ1-5): GAGVSQSPRYKVAKRGQDVALRCDPISGHVSLFWYQQALGQGPEFLTYFQNEAQLDKSGLPSDRFFAERPEGSVSTLKIQRTQQEDSAVYLCASSATGTGAYQVRQPQHFGDGTRLSIL.

V gene TRBV12-5 combines with J gene TRBJ2-1, with D perhaps assigned TRBD1 or TRBD2 (5 bases each). From germline, CDR1 is LGHNT and CDR2 FRNRAP. The CDR3 has 16 residues. The V end lost 2 bases, the J end lost 7 bases, and 18 bases lay between the germline ends. For the CDR3, the DNA is TGTGCTAGTGGTTTGATTGTCGGGACCCTCCCAAATGAGCAGTTCTTC. This encodes CASGLIVGTLPNEQFF. Variable domain in full (rest from reference TRBV12-5 and TRBJ2-1): DARVTQTPRHKVTEMGQEVTMRCQPILGHNTVFWYRQTMMQGLELLAYFRNRAPLDDSGMPKDRFSAEMPDATLATLKIQPSEPRDSAVYFCASGLIVGTLPNEQFFGPGTRLTVL.